This T cell receptor beta chain derives from a study of blood T cell repertoires in COVID-19 (dated by TCRdb to about 2020). With regard to the full study: Samples covering the acute and convalescent phases of COVID-19 were provided by collaborators in the United States, Italy and Spain. Where available, HLA class I and class II types were obtained from metadata supplied by the sample provider rather than from assay-based typing. The repertoires were released in a freely available public database meant as a resource for research on the immune response to SARS-CoV-2. The dataset comprised deeply sampled blood TCRbeta repertoires from subjects exposed to, actively infected with, or recovered from COVID-19. Nearly every sample came with metadata listing a de-identified subject ID, COVID-19 status, age in years and sex. The samples were drawn from the first 160 participants of the ongoing ImmuneRACE study and from 1,200 or so subjects provided by 6 global collaborators. The material from the prospective study consisted of cDNA or gDNA derived from T cells, B-cell-depleted T cells, or PBMCs. General conclusions and limits of the study: How much clinical and demographic metadata was included differed by source and by participant, and the metadata was provided uncurated.

This clone was observed a handful of times. Its antigen specificity is not known. The record has no base qualities; no much larger clone is one base away. TCRbeta CDR3 regions were amplified from genomic DNA by means of the immunoSEQ Assay, a bias-controlled multiplex PCR. The authors processed their data as follows. Nucleated cell counts per sample were estimated from amplification of reference gene primers within the assay. To quantify the absolute abundance of each unique TCRbeta CDR3 rearrangement, sequence reads were collapsed and filtered. Productive Simpson clonality was computed per sample as the square root of Simpson's diversity index over productive rearrangements. Sourced from immuneACCESS, this table was stored by TCRdb with only in-frame sequences that have V and J called. A share of the clones is absent; for the studies checked, an unresolved V gene accounts for under half, and the remainder has no known explanation. V and J calls and clone size are as listed in that table; D and trimming were resolved from the DNA. This sample holds about 260,000 clones; around 87% were observed only once. Approximately 1.5% of the sample goes to the ten largest clones.

Including the terminal cysteine and phenylalanine, the CDR3 comprises 13 residues. The kept DNA is CDR3 alone, 39 bases in frame from the first base. As encoded in the germline V gene (reference sequence), CDR1 is SGHNT while CDR2 is YYREEE. Deletion took 0 bases off V and 7 bases off J, with a span of 11 bases between the germline ends. Samples from volunteer blood donors who had recovered from COVID-19 were contributed by a second Seattle source. Whole blood was collected in K2EDTA tubes by collaborating institutions according to the institutions' own protocols. For TCRbeta analysis, collaborator samples were shipped as frozen whole blood, as isolated PBMCs, or as DNA extracted from either sample type.

Sample: peripheral blood. The rearranged segments are TRBV5-4 and TRBJ2-7; TRBD2 is perhaps the D gene, given 5 matching bases. The TCR comes from a woman between 40 and 55 years old who had recovered from COVID-19. The bases read TGTGCCAGCAGCTTGGCCGGTCCGGGGGAGCAGTACTTC. Its protein product is CASSLAGPGEQYF.